This T cell receptor (beta chain) derives from a study of T cells in Graves' hyperthyroidism and ophthalmopathy. The CDR3 covers 15 residues. Germline loops: CDR1 DFQATT, CDR2 SNEGSKA (reference sequence). Authors of the study amplified TCR beta CDR3 regions from RNA transcripts. TCR CDR3 underwent first-round RT-PCR with the HTBI primer set. TCRdb re-called the multiplex PCR reads through MiXCR, storing one row per CDR3 protein. The top ten hold approximately 18% of the sample, which has around 560,000 distinct CDR3 sequences, around 17% seen once. Broader study findings: Blood also carried most thyroid clonotypes expanded above 0.001.

This clonotype was picked up one time. The target antigen is unknown. At one end the junction does not follow the germline gene, possibly because of a read error. Material: blood. The sequence was collected from a young woman with Graves' hyperthyroidism. The chain links TRBV20-1 to TRBJ1-4; no clear D gene. As DNA, the CDR3 is TGCAGTGCCCGCGGGATACTAGCAACTACTGAAAAACTGTTTTTT. Its translation is CSARGILATTEKLFF.